The 5 T cell receptor beta chains presented below share a single source sample, sequenced in a study of vaccination and CD4 T cells after COVID-19. With the Oncomine TCR Beta short-read assay, DNA from cultured CD4+ T cells was sequenced. A single record per CDR3 protein comes from TCRdb applying MiXCR to the PCR reads. Of some 18,000 distinct CDR3 sequences in the sample, roughly 54% were seen once. These TCRs are of unknown antigen specificity. Treatment specified: roughly 10-day PBMC culture with coronavirus spike peptide pools or control peptides (ViraFEST assay). The specimen sequenced was CD4+ T cells from blood, cultured in vitro. Source of these receptors: a human donor who had recovered from COVID-19.

This chain joins TRBV20-1 and TRBJ2-2, with D perhaps matching TRBD2 (5 bases). The germline CDR1 and CDR2 sequences are DFQATT and SNEGSKA (reference sequence). This CDR3 comprises 14 residues. Trimming stripped 0 bases from V and 7 bases from J, with 12 bases between. The CDR3 DNA sequence: TGCAGTGCTAGAGAGGGGAGTGGTGGCGGGGAGCTGTTTTTT. It codes for CSAREGSGGGELFF.

V is TRBV5-5 and J is TRBJ2-2, with a weak D call TRBD2 (7 bases). CDR1 SGHKS and CDR2 YYEKEE come from the germline V gene (reference sequence). The CDR3 extends over 16 amino acids. The V and J ends lost 0 bases and 4 bases respectively, with 13 bases between them. The CDR3 here is CASSLDARGGTGELFF. CDR3 DNA: TGTGCCAGCAGCTTGGACGCGAGGGGGGGCACCGGGGAGCTGTTTTTT.

CDR3 DNA sequence: TGTGCCAGCAGCCCCATGGTTGGACCCTACGAGCAGTACTTC. Its translation: CASSPMVGPYEQYF. V usage is TRBV7-2 and J usage is TRBJ2-7; D call uncertain. Germline CDR1 SGHTA, CDR2 FQGNSA. V gave up 5 bases and J gave up 2 bases, with 13 bases separating them. The CDR3 loop spans 14 amino acids.

This sequence joins TRBV10-3 and TRBJ1-3; unclear D gene. Between the trimmed V and J ends, which lost 3 bases and 0 bases, there was a span of 6 bases. The CDR3 extends over 14 amino acids. The germline V gene encodes CDR1 ENHRY and CDR2 SYGVKD. The CDR3 reads CAISDSHSGNTIYF. The DNA of the CDR3 is TGTGCCATCAGTGACAGCCACTCTGGAAACACCATATATTTT.

Details on this clonotype: The conserved final phenylalanine or tryptophan is absent from the CDR3, which likely points to a read error. The rearrangement joins TRBV7-2 to TRBJ2-5; 9 bases are shared with TRBD2. Germline loops: CDR1 SGHTA, CDR2 FQGNSA. This CDR3 is 14 amino acids long. Germline trimming cut 3 bases from V and 2 bases from J; bases unmatched to any gene: 1. The CDR3: CASSLGLAQETQYL. The CDR3 DNA follows: TGTGCCAGCAGCTTGGGACTAGCTCAAGAGACCCAGTACCTC.